The clone carrying this TCR beta chain has just a few counts. Its antigen is unidentified. This specimen comes from a study of CD8+ T cells in alopecia areata. On the study more broadly: Tofacitinib therapy took 6 to 18 months; 6 months off drug came after. Findings and caveats of the study: While patients received tofacitinib, many expanded lesional clones remained present in scalp and blood. Patients showed less clear TCR sequence sharing than mice, possibly partly because of HLA diversity.

Sequencing templates came from extracted RNA that was reverse transcribed into cDNA. Data came from immunoSEQ multiplex PCR; TCRdb stores just in-frame clones and leaves some out. The table includes about 220,000 clones, around 57% detected once. Stated treatment: oral pan-JAK inhibitor, 5-10 mg twice daily. It was from alopecia areata patients that lesional scalp punch biopsies and peripheral blood were collected. V trimming: 7 bases; J trimming: 0 bases; junction bases outside the gene matches: 3. This CDR3 is built from 14 residues. CDR1 is SGHRS and CDR2 is YFSETQ in the germline V gene. The V call is TRBV5-1, the J call TRBJ2-2; 7 nucleotides match TRBD1. The sequences come from CD4+ T cells sorted from blood, collected at week 4, from a patient treated with tofacitinib. The TCR originated in a human donor with alopecia areata. CDR3 bases: TGCGCCAGCGAGACAGGGCCGAACACCGGGGAGCTGTTTTTT. Translating gives CASETGPNTGELFF.